The 26 T cell receptor beta chains below come from one sample, sequenced in a study of vaccination effects on CD4 cells after COVID-19. Within the ViraFEST assay, antigen-specific CD4+ T cells underwent expansion with viral peptide pools prior to sequencing. At the end of about 9 days of culture, CD4+ T cells were isolated. The cohort was immunized with two doses of either the BNT162b2 or mRNA-1273 vaccine. These receptors lack a known antigen. The assay was immunoSEQ multiplex PCR, and TCRdb's table has in-frame clones only and misses some. The sample yields tens of thousands of clones, 73% seen once. The sample was CD4+ T cells from PBMCs cultured with HCoV-229E spike peptides, taken after COVID-19 vaccination. These receptors originate from a human donor who received a COVID-19 vaccine.

The V and J genes are TRBV3-1 (or the pseudogene TRBV3-2) and TRBJ1-5, with D perhaps TRBD1 (6 bases). The CDR3 consists of 14 residues. Deletions cut 4 bases from V and 4 bases from J, with 11 bases between. In germline, CDR1 is LGHDT, CDR2 YNNKEL (reference sequence). CDR3 coding DNA: TGTGCCAGCAGCCTAGGACAGTCGAATCAGCCCCAGCATTTT. Its translation is CASSLGQSNQPQHF.

The rearrangement links TRBV18 to TRBJ1-2; the D is unclear. The CDR3 sequence is 16 residues long. The germline V gene has CDR1 KGHSH and CDR2 LQKENI. V gave up 0 bases and J gave up 7 bases, with 18 bases separating them. The CDR3 region has the DNA TGTGCCAGCTCACCACCGTGGCAGGAGACCGGCCTTGGCTACACCTTC. It encodes CASSPPWQETGLGYTF.

V is TRBV18 and J is TRBJ2-7; 9 nucleotides agree with TRBD1. The CDR3 runs 17 residues. Germline CDR1 reads KGHSH; CDR2 reads LQKENI. V was clipped by 6 bases and J by 2 bases; unmatched bases: 14. The CDR3 DNA reads TGTGCCAGCTCTCAACTCGCGGGGACAGGGAGTGCCTACGAGCAGTACGTC. It is translated as CASSQLAGTGSAYEQYV.

This chain connects TRBV4-1 to TRBJ2-7, with D tentatively TRBD1 (6 bases). The CDR3 is made up of 16 amino acids. The germline V and J ends were trimmed by 0 bases and 6 bases, with 18 bases remaining between them. From germline, CDR1 is MGHRA and CDR2 YSYEKL. The CDR3 protein is CASSQDIRGSWGEQYV. The CDR3 DNA follows: TGCGCCAGCAGCCAAGATATAAGGGGGTCGTGGGGCGAGCAGTACGTC.

V usage is TRBV5-1 and J usage is TRBJ2-2; maybe TRBD2 (5 bases). The CDR3 covers 15 residues. The germline V and J ends were trimmed by 0 bases and 7 bases, with 13 bases remaining between them. In germline, CDR1 is SGHRS, CDR2 YFSETQ. The CDR3 spells CASSLDGEFFGELFF. CDR3 DNA: TGCGCCAGCAGCTTGGACGGGGAGTTCTTCGGGGAGCTGTTTTTT.

V usage is TRBV5-1 and J usage is TRBJ2-2; 9 bases are a match to TRBD1. V dropped 4 bases and J dropped 6; count of bases not matched to a gene: 7. CDR1 is SGHRS, CDR2 YFSETQ, per germline. The CDR3 extends over 15 amino acids. CDR3 sequence reads: CASSPTGGLSGELFF. CDR3 DNA sequence: TGCGCCAGCAGCCCTACAGGGGGCTTGTCCGGGGAGCTGTTTTTT.

This chain uses TRBV12-3 or TRBV12-4 with TRBJ2-3, with no clear D. Trimming shortened V by 3 bases and J by 7 bases, and 8 bases separated the two germline ends. The CDR3 is made up of 12 amino acids. The CDR3: CASSFGSYTQYF. The CDR3 DNA reads TGTGCCAGCAGTTTTGGAAGCTATACGCAGTATTTT.

This chain connects TRBV6-1 to TRBJ2-7; tentatively, D is TRBD2 (5 bases). The CDR3 covers 14 residues. Germline V lookup: CDR1 MNHNS, CDR2 SASEGT. The V gene lost 2 bases and the J gene lost 7 bases, with 15 bases spanning the gap. CDR3 DNA: TGTGCCAGCAGTGAATTCATCATACCGGGGGAGCAGTACGTC. Translating it yields CASSEFIIPGEQYV.

The table lists this clone with a few counts. This chain links TRBV25-1 with TRBJ2-2; D remains unclear. The CDR3 consists of 15 residues. Germline V gene sequence: CDR1 MGHDK, CDR2 SYGVNS. The V end lost 3 bases, the J end lost 3 bases, and 11 bases lay between the germline ends. The CDR3 nucleotides are TGTGCCAGCAGTGATTCCGGGCGACACACCGGGGAGCTGTTTTTT. It is translated as CASSDSGRHTGELFF.

The V gene is TRBV9, the J gene TRBJ1-3; D is ambiguous. CDR3 length: 15 residues. CDR1 SGDLS and CDR2 YYNGEE come from the germline V gene. With 0 bases removed from V and 0 bases from J, the gap between germline ends came to 7 bases. The chain's CDR3 is CASSVGGDSGNTIYF. As DNA, the CDR3 is TGTGCCAGCAGCGTAGGGGGAGACTCTGGAAACACCATATATTTT.

The rearrangement uses TRBV2 and TRBJ2-1; no firm D call. Trimming left V 4 bases short and J 0 bases short, with 10 bases between. The germline CDR1 and CDR2 sequences are SNHLY and FYNNEI. The CDR3 is 15 amino acids. The CDR3: CASSATPHSYNEQFF. CDR3 coding DNA: TGTGCCAGCAGTGCGACGCCCCACTCCTACAATGAGCAGTTCTTC.

The chain employs TRBV12-5 and TRBJ1-5; TRBD1 might be the D (5 bases). Per the germline V gene, CDR1 is LGHNT and CDR2 is FRNRAP. The CDR3 runs 14 residues. V gave up 5 bases and J gave up 2 bases, with 10 bases separating them. DNA for the CDR3: TGTGCTAGTGGTCCCGGAGGGGGCAATCAGCCCCAGCATTTT. Amino acids: CASGPGGGNQPQHF.

V usage is TRBV10-3 and J usage is TRBJ1-3; D possibly corresponds to TRBD1 (5 bases). The germline V gene has CDR1 ENHRY and CDR2 SYGVKD. V shed 6 bases and J shed 0 bases, with 15 bases lying between them. This CDR3 contains 16 residues. The CDR3 reads CAIRDEGRVSGNTIYF. CDR3 nucleotides: TGTGCCATCAGAGATGAGGGGAGGGTCTCTGGAAACACCATATATTTT.

The chain combines TRBV19 with TRBJ1-4; TRBD1 might be the D (6 bases). The CDR3 totals 15 residues. Germline V lookup: CDR1 LNHDA, CDR2 SQIVND (reference sequence). The V end was cut by 3 bases, the J end by 5 bases, with 13 bases between. DNA of the CDR3: TGTGCCAGTAGTATGTCACCGGGACAAAATGAAAAACTGTTTTTT. Protein: CASSMSPGQNEKLFF.

This clone was seen a few times. V is TRBV7-2 and J is TRBJ1-2; no definite D call. Trimming stripped 3 bases from V and 8 bases from J, with 13 bases between. Germline V gives CDR1 SGHTA, CDR2 FQGNSA. The CDR3 loop spans 13 amino acids. CDR3 protein: CASSFGELGGYTF. CDR3 in DNA: TGTGCCAGCAGCTTTGGGGAACTTGGAGGCTACACCTTC.

The chain couples TRBV27 to TRBJ2-1; tentatively, D is TRBD1 or TRBD2 (5 bases each). The CDR3 runs to 15 residues. Germline V CDR1 and CDR2: MNHEY, SMNVEV (reference sequence). V was clipped by 5 bases and J by 9 bases, with 20 bases between them. The CDR3, as DNA: TGTGCCAGCAGTAGAACTAGTCAGGGTTATGGTGAGCAGTTCTTC. This sequence encodes CASSRTSQGYGEQFF.

This chain connects TRBV5-3 to TRBJ2-7, with D possibly matching TRBD2 (6 bases). TRBV5-3 is flagged as an ORF with uncertain function. The CDR3 is 17 amino acids. V lost 3 bases and J lost 4, with 23 bases in between. CDR3 nucleotide sequence: TGTGCCAGAAGCTGCGGCCGGGAGCAAAAGAGGAGGTACGAGCAGTACGTC. It codes for CARSCGREQKRRYEQYV.

This chain joins TRBV10-1 and TRBJ2-7; weak D call: TRBD1 (6 bases). From germline, CDR1 is WNHNN and CDR2 SYGVQD (reference sequence). Trimming took off 5 bases at V and 0 bases at J, with 23 bases between the two ends. The CDR3 sequence is 18 residues long. The CDR3 here is CASSHRDGQCVYSYEQYV. The CDR3 DNA reads TGCGCCAGCAGTCACCGGGACGGACAGTGTGTATACTCCTACGAGCAGTACGTC.

The chain joins TRBV6-5 to TRBJ1-1, with D possibly TRBD1 on 6 matching bases. Trimming stripped 6 bases from V and 1 base from J, with 15 bases between. Germline V lookup: CDR1 MNHEY, CDR2 SVGAGI. CDR3 length equals 15 residues. The CDR3 nucleotides read TGTGCCAGCAGGGGACAAAGCGGAGGGAACACTGAAGCTTTCTTT. Residues: CASRGQSGGNTEAFF.

The chain carries TRBV5-4 and TRBJ2-7, with 10 bases lining up with TRBD1. V shed 3 bases, J shed 6 bases, and the junction held 9 bases outside the gene matches. The CDR3 runs 15 residues. Germline CDR1 reads SGHNT; CDR2 reads YYREEE (reference sequence). The CDR3 loop reads CASSSTYGQGGEQYV. The DNA of the CDR3 is TGTGCCAGCAGCTCGACTTACGGACAGGGGGGCGAGCAGTACGTC.

The V gene is TRBV6-2 or TRBV6-3, the J gene TRBJ1-1, with no clear D. Germline V gene lookup returns CDR1 MNHEY and CDR2 SVGEGT. This CDR3 has 10 amino acids. Trimming left V 5 bases short and J 12 bases short, with 10 bases between. CDR3 nucleotide sequence: TGTGCCAGCAGTGCTCTAGGGACTTTCTTT. Encoded protein: CASSALGTFF.

The chain couples TRBV6-6 to TRBJ2-5; 8 bases are a match to TRBD2. The CDR3 extends over 16 amino acids. Germline V CDR1 and CDR2: MNHNY, SVGAGI (reference sequence). V trimming: 4 bases; J trimming: 2 bases; junction bases outside the gene matches: 9. The CDR3 region has the DNA TGTGCCAGCAGTTCCTCGGGGGGGGAGCGGCAAGAGACCCAGTACTTC. Its protein is CASSSSGGERQETQYF.

V is TRBV6-5 and J is TRBJ1-3, with D perhaps matching TRBD1 (6 bases). The germline CDR1 and CDR2 sequences are MNHEY and SVGAGI. The CDR3 length is 14 residues. The V gene lost 2 bases and the J gene lost 4 bases, with 9 bases spanning the gap. CDR3 residues: CASSYRDRGNTIYF. CDR3 nucleotide sequence: TGTGCCAGCAGTTACCGCGACAGGGGAAACACCATATATTTT.

The rearrangement joins TRBV5-1 to TRBJ2-3; 15 nucleotides line up with TRBD2. The trim removed 4 bases at V and 6 bases at J, leaving 6 bases unmatched. The germline gives CDR1 SGHRS, CDR2 YFSETQ. The CDR3 sequence is 16 residues long. The CDR3 DNA is TGCGCCAGCAGCCCCGGACTAGCGGGGGGGTTTGATACGCAGTATTTT. This translates into CASSPGLAGGFDTQYF. Together with reference TRBV5-1 and TRBJ2-3, the CDR3 gives the full variable domain: KAGVTQTPRYLIKTRGQQVTLSCSPISGHRSVSWYQQTPGQGLQFLFEYFSETQRNKGNFPGRFSGRQFSNSRSEMNVSTLELGDSALYLCASSPGLAGGFDTQYFGPGTRLTVL.

This chain links TRBV19 with TRBJ2-3; 10 bases fit TRBD1. The germline V gene encodes CDR1 LNHDA and CDR2 SQIVND (reference sequence). The junction had 2 bases not matched to a gene; V was cut back by 5 bases and J by 3 bases. The CDR3 consists of 14 residues. DNA of the CDR3: TGTGCCAGTAGTGACAGGGGGCAAACAGATACGCAGTATTTT. This encodes CASSDRGQTDTQYF. Together with reference TRBV19 and TRBJ2-3, the CDR3 gives the full variable domain: DGGITQSPKYLFRKEGQNVTLSCEQNLNHDAMYWYRQDPGQGLRLIYYSQIVNDFQKGDIAEGYSVSREKKESFPLTVTSAQKNPTAFYLCASSDRGQTDTQYFGPGTRLTVL.

The chain uses TRBV5-4 and TRBJ2-5, with D possibly TRBD2 on 6 matching bases. Germline V lookup: CDR1 SGHNT, CDR2 YYREEE (reference sequence). V was pared by 0 bases and J by 1 base, with 10 bases between. The CDR3 runs to 15 residues. DNA for the CDR3: TGTGCCAGCAGCTTGGTGGGACTTAGCCAAGAGACCCAGTACTTC. Protein product: CASSLVGLSQETQYF.